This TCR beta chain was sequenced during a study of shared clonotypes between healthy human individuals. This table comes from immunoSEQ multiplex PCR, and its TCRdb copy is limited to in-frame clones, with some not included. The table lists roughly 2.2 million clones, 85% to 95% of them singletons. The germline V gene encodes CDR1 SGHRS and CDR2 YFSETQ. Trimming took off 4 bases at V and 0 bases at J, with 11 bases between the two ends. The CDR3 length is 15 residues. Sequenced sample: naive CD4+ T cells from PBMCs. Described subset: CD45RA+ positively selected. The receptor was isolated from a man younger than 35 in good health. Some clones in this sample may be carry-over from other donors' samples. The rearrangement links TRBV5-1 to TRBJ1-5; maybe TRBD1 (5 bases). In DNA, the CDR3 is TGCGCCAGCAGCAGGGACGGAAATAGCAATCAGCCCCAGCATTTT. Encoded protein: CASSRDGNSNQPQHF.